Listed below are T cell receptor beta chains from one sample, sequenced in a study of shared clonotypes between healthy human individuals. The assay was immunoSEQ multiplex PCR, and TCRdb's table has in-frame clones only and misses some. The sample yields some 1 million clones, 60% to 80% seen once. The sequencing sample was made of memory CD4+ T cells sorted from blood. These receptor sequences come from a man between 18 and 29 years old in good health. CDR3s include the opening cysteine and the closing phenylalanine or tryptophan. The order of the fields is J gene, clone size, V gene, D gene, CDR3 DNA, CDR3 protein. D genes are given only for firm matches. Size is stated for part of the rows, as once, few or many counts, or as a class when the clone is expanded.

TRBJ1-1 | . | TRBV5-1 | . | TGCGCCAGCAGCTTGTCGGGGGGGCTAGGTACTGAAGCTTTCTTT | CASSLSGGLGTEAFF
TRBJ2-7 | . | TRBV5-8 | . | TGTGCCAGCAAACCGAGCAGGGAACTCACATACTACGAGCAGTACTTC | CASKPSRELTYYEQYF
TRBJ2-2 | few | TRBV30 | TRBD2 | TGTGCCTGGAGTGTACGGGGGACTAGCGGGACCGTAACCGGGGAGCTGTTTTTT | CAWSVRGTSGTVTGELFF
TRBJ2-7 | . | TRBV7-9 | . | TGTGCCAGCAGCTTGGGGACGGCTTTCGAGCAGTACTTC | CASSLGTAFEQYF
TRBJ1-4 | . | TRBV4-1 | TRBD1 | TGCGCCAGCAGCCAAGTAGGTCGGGGACAGGGGACCCAAAAACTGTTTTTT | CASSQVGRGQGTQKLFF
TRBJ1-5 | few | TRBV19 | . | TGTGCCAGTAGTCCCGGCCGAAAAGGGTGGAGCAATCAGCCCCAGCATTTT | CASSPGRKGWSNQPQHF
TRBJ2-5 | many | TRBV30 | . | TGTGCCTGGAGTGGGTTGAGGTCTGATAAGTACTTC | CAWSGLRSDKYF
TRBJ2-3 | . | TRBV11-2 | TRBD1 | TGTGCCAGCAGCCTAATACAGGGGTCTAGCACAGATACGCAGTATTTT | CASSLIQGSSTDTQYF
TRBJ2-5 | . | TRBV7-3 | . | TGTGCTAGCAGCTCTCTAGCGTCGGAGACCCAGTACTTC | CASSSLASETQYF
TRBJ2-7 | . | TRBV27 | . | TGTGCCAGCAGGAGGGGGGGGCGGGAGTACGAGCAGTACTTC | CASRRGGREYEQYF
TRBJ1-4 | few | TRBV5-1 | TRBD1 | TGCGCCAGCAGCGTGACAGGGGATAATGAAAAACTGTTTTTT | CASSVTGDNEKLFF
TRBJ2-7 | many | TRBV6-5 | . | TGTGCCAGCAGTTACCGGGACGGTGTGAGGGAGCAGTACTTC | CASSYRDGVREQYF
TRBJ2-1 | once | TRBV6-5 | TRBD2 | TGTGCCAGCAGGAAGGGACTAGCGGGAATCACTGAGCAGTTCTTC | CASRKGLAGITEQFF
TRBJ2-5 | . | TRBV7-8 | . | TGTGCCAGCAGCTACGGACAGGGCGGGAGGGAGACCCAGTACTTC | CASSYGQGGRETQYF
TRBJ1-3 | . | TRBV11-2 | . | TGTGCCAGCAGCCCGGCGGGGGCGGTGGGAAACACCATATATTTT | CASSPAGAVGNTIYF
TRBJ2-6 | . | TRBV25-1 | . | TGTGCCAGCAGTGAAAACAGCTCTGGGGCCAACGTCCTGACTTTC | CASSENSSGANVLTF
TRBJ1-4 | . | TRBV30 | . | TGTGCCTGGAGAAGGTGGGGCGAAAAACTGTTTTTT | CAWRRWGEKLFF
TRBJ1-2 | . | TRBV5-1 | . | TGCGCCAGCAGCTTGGAGCCGGGCGGGGGCTATGGCTACACCTTC | CASSLEPGGGYGYTF
TRBJ1-2 | . | TRBV15 | . | TGTGCCACCAGCAGAGATCGGAGGGTTTATAACTATGGCTACACCTTC | CATSRDRRVYNYGYTF
TRBJ1-1 | . | TRBV7-2 | . | TGTGCCAGCAGTCTAAGGCGGTTCGCTGAAGCTTTCTTT | CASSLRRFAEAFF
TRBJ2-1 | once | TRBV7-9 | . | TGTGCCAGCAGCTTAGATGGGGGAAATGAGCAGTTCTTC | CASSLDGGNEQFF
TRBJ1-6 | . | TRBV19 | . | TGTGCCAGTGCTCCGGGCCAGCGTTATGGTTCACCCCTCCACTTT | CASAPGQRYGSPLHF
TRBJ2-1 | . | TRBV7-9 | . | TGTGCCAGCAGCACCGGGACTCGAGGGAATGAGCAGTTCTTC | CASSTGTRGNEQFF
TRBJ2-1 | . | TRBV6-6 | . | TGTGCCAGCAGCTTGGTGGGGGATGAGCAGTTCTTC | CASSLVGDEQFF
TRBJ2-1 | once | TRBV19 | TRBD2 | TGTGCCAGTAGTATTAGAGCGGGGGGGAATCAGTTCTTC | CASSIRAGGNQFF
TRBJ2-1 | . | TRBV9 | TRBD2 | TGTGCCAGCAGCGTGTCCCCGGGACTAGCGGGGGACTACAATGAGCAGTTCTTC | CASSVSPGLAGDYNEQFF
TRBJ2-1 | few | TRBV6-1 | . | TGTGCCAGCAGTGGACAGCAACGGAATGAGCAGTTCTTC | CASSGQQRNEQFF
TRBJ1-1 | . | TRBV30 | TRBD1 | TGTGCCTGGAGTGGACAGGGGGCGGGCACTGAAGCTTTCTTT | CAWSGQGAGTEAFF
TRBJ1-5 | . | TRBV19 | . | TGTGCCAGTAGGAGTGGAGGGGCGAATTCGGAGCAGCCCCAGCATTTT | CASRSGGANSEQPQHF
TRBJ1-1 | . | TRBV7-2 | TRBD1 | TGTGCCAGCAGCCGATCCGGGACAGGGGGCACTGAAGCTTTCTTT | CASSRSGTGGTEAFF
TRBJ2-5 | . | TRBV14 | . | TGTGCCAGCAGCCAAGTGGGGGTACAGACCCAGTACTTC | CASSQVGVQTQYF
TRBJ1-2 | . | TRBV27 | . | TGTGCCAGCAGTTCGATCTCCCGCCTTAACTATGGCTACACCTTC | CASSSISRLNYGYTF